This T cell receptor beta chain was recorded in a study of T-cell reconstitution after alpha-beta-depleted transplantation in children. As it was prepared, the TCRbeta library received unique molecular identifiers. A single record per CDR3 protein comes from TCRdb applying MiXCR to the PCR reads. The table lists just under 550,000 distinct CDR3 sequences, around 17% of them singletons, with 2.5% to 4% in the top ten. This clonotype has just a few counts. The specimen comprised PBMCs from the stem cell graft donor, sampled from the stem cell graft. The origin of this receptor is a human donor who donated a stem cell graft to a child with acute lymphoblastic leukemia.

The CDR3 bases are TGTGCCAGCAGTCCGACCCTCCGGGCTAGTACCTACGAGCAGTACTTC. This sequence encodes CASSPTLRASTYEQYF. The chain links TRBV27 to TRBJ2-7; D gene uncertain. This CDR3 region has 16 residues. From germline, CDR1 is MNHEY and CDR2 SMNVEV (reference sequence). With 5 bases removed from V and 2 bases from J, the gap between germline ends came to 19 bases.